Described below is a single T cell receptor (beta chain) sequence and its context. Antigen unknown. The data are from a study of cytomegalovirus exposure and HLA in healthy donors. Vbeta (60) and Jbeta (13) primers were used in the PCR. Repertoires were generated with immunoSEQ multiplex PCR, while TCRdb's copy carries only in-frame clones and drops some. Among 120,000 or so clones, roughly 80% were seen once, and the ten largest hold 2.1%. The study's findings and limits: Another analysis was done later, and it associated 16,951 TCR beta sequences with HLA alleles at 0.05 false discovery rate. V- and J-gene trimming in TCR beta was tied to a missense DCLRE1C variant by an analysis performed later.

Germline V lookup: CDR1 MDHEN, CDR2 SYDVKM. The trim removed 8 bases at V and 3 bases at J, leaving 7 bases unmatched. CDR3 length: 13 amino acids. The genes are TRBV28 and TRBJ2-7; 7 positions agree with TRBD1. The sample comprised PBMCs. This TCR derives from a man younger than 40 in good health and CMV-seronegative. In DNA form, the CDR3 reads TGTGCCAGCGGGGACAGAAGTTTCTACGAGCAGTACTTC. Translation gives CASGDRSFYEQYF.